Each of the 32 T cell receptor beta chains below was sequenced from the same sample in a study of tumor-infiltrating lymphocytes in localized non-small cell lung cancer (dated by TCRdb to 2020 to 2023). Library preparation employed the immunoSEQ multiplex PCR assay. The table comes from immuneACCESS by way of TCRdb, which keeps in-frame sequences with V and J called. Part of the clones is missing from these tables; in studies checked, under half for an unresolved V gene and the rest for unknown reasons. Across this sample there are 2,500 to 3,000 clones, with about 55% seen only once. About 10% of the sample is held by the ten biggest clonotypes. The specimen was uninvolved lung tissue not adjacent to the tumor. Source of these receptors: a human donor with non-small cell lung cancer.

The chain carries TRBV25-1 and TRBJ2-3, with D perhaps matching TRBD1 or TRBD2 (5 bases each). The germline V gene has CDR1 MGHDK and CDR2 SYGVNS. V dropped 2 bases and J dropped 5 bases, with 14 bases sitting between them. The CDR3 is 15 amino acids. Written as DNA, the CDR3 is TGTGCCAGCAGTGAAATTGGGGGAAAGGGAGATACGCAGTATTTT. Protein sequence: CASSEIGGKGDTQYF.

The V gene is TRBV7-2, the J gene TRBJ2-5; 7 bases match TRBD2. CDR3 size: 16 residues. V trimming: 1 base; J trimming: 1 base; junction bases outside the gene matches: 6. From germline, CDR1 is SGHTA and CDR2 FQGNSA. The CDR3 loop is CASSLGASGSQETQYF. The CDR3 region has the DNA TGTGCCAGCAGCTTAGGAGCTAGCGGAAGCCAAGAGACCCAGTACTTC.

This clone was seen a few times. This sequence joins TRBV7-2 and TRBJ1-5, with D possibly TRBD1 on 6 matching bases. V was cut by 2 bases and J by 7 bases, with 12 bases left in between. This CDR3 comprises 14 residues. Germline V lookup: CDR1 SGHTA, CDR2 FQGNSA. CDR3 protein: CASSLRQAGQPQHF. The CDR3 DNA sequence: TGTGCCAGCAGCTTACGACAGGCGGGCCAGCCCCAGCATTTT. Full variable domain (rest looked up from reference TRBV7-2 and TRBJ1-5): GAGVSQSPSNKVTEKGKDVELRCDPISGHTALYWYRQSLGQGLEFLIYFQGNSAPDKSGLPSDRFSAERTGGSVSTLTIQRTQQEDSAVYLCASSLRQAGQPQHFGDGTRLSIL.

V gene TRBV7-2 combines with J gene TRBJ2-5; D possibly corresponds to TRBD1 (5 bases). V lost 3 bases, J lost 2 bases, and 10 bases lay in between. The V gene's germline CDR1 is SGHTA and CDR2 FQGNSA. The CDR3 has 14 residues. CDR3 protein: CASSLRQRQETQYF. CDR3 nucleotides: TGTGCCAGCAGCTTGAGACAGAGACAAGAGACCCAGTACTTC. Full variable domain (rest looked up from reference TRBV7-2 and TRBJ2-5): GAGVSQSPSNKVTEKGKDVELRCDPISGHTALYWYRQSLGQGLEFLIYFQGNSAPDKSGLPSDRFSAERTGGSVSTLTIQRTQQEDSAVYLCASSLRQRQETQYFGPGTRLLVL.

The CDR3 loop reads CASSLVERHEQYF. The CDR3 coding sequence is TGTGCCAGCAGCTTAGTCGAACGCCACGAGCAGTACTTC. V is TRBV7-2 and J is TRBJ2-7; D ambiguous. The CDR3 has 13 amino acids. Germline-derived CDR1 and CDR2 are SGHTA and FQGNSA. The germline V and J ends were trimmed by 1 base and 5 bases, with 9 bases remaining between them.

The rearrangement uses TRBV5-6 and TRBJ1-3; D not resolved. Trimming took 0 bases from V and 0 from J, leaving 16 bases between them. This CDR3 has 18 amino acids. From germline, CDR1 is SGHDT and CDR2 YYEEEE. The CDR3, as DNA: TGTGCCAGCAGCTTGGGCGAAGTGCGCCGATACTCTGGAAACACCATATATTTT. Its protein is CASSLGEVRRYSGNTIYF.

This clone was detected only a few times. This chain connects TRBV28 to TRBJ1-2; unclear D gene. V lost 10 bases, J lost 5 bases, and 8 bases lay in between. This CDR3 region has 10 residues. Looked up from germline, CDR1 is MDHEN and CDR2 is SYDVKM. This chain's CDR3 is CATEMYGYTF. The CDR3 nucleotides read TGTGCCACCGAAATGTATGGCTACACCTTC.

This chain uses TRBV10-3 with TRBJ2-3, with D possibly matching TRBD1 (6 bases). Germline loops: CDR1 ENHRY, CDR2 SYGVKD. The CDR3 is 14 amino acids. The germline V and J ends were trimmed by 6 bases and 1 base, with 11 bases remaining between them. The CDR3 reads CAISLSGGTDTQYF. CDR3 bases: TGTGCCATCAGCCTATCAGGGGGCACAGATACGCAGTATTTT.

V gene TRBV28 combines with J gene TRBJ1-4; 7 positions agree with TRBD1. Germline CDR1 is MDHEN and CDR2 is SYDVKM. Trimming took 6 bases from V and 8 from J; bases not matched to a gene: 9. The CDR3 consists of 14 residues. The CDR3 nucleotides read TGTGCCAGCAGATTAACAGGGGCGCGGGAAAAACTGTTTTTT. It yields the protein CASRLTGAREKLFF.

This rearrangement joins TRBV7-2 to TRBJ2-7; D is unclear. V was shortened by 5 bases and J by 0 bases, with 17 bases between the two germline ends. There are 16 residues in the CDR3. The V gene's germline CDR1 is SGHTA and CDR2 FQGNSA. CDR3 residues: CASSRAPGSSSYEQYF. Written as DNA, the CDR3 is TGTGCCAGCAGCCGAGCCCCGGGCAGCAGCTCCTACGAGCAGTACTTC.

The genes are TRBV29-1 and TRBJ2-1, with 8 bases identical to TRBD1. J gave up 3 bases and V 5 bases, and 6 bases lay outside the gene matches. The CDR3 extends over 14 amino acids. CDR1 is SQVTM and CDR2 is ANQGSEA in the germline V gene. The CDR3: CSVLGQGSYNEQFF. As DNA, the CDR3 is TGCAGCGTTCTAGGACAGGGCAGCTACAATGAGCAGTTCTTC.

On this clone: The junction departs from germline at one end; a sequencing error may be responsible. The rearrangement uses TRBV7-7 and TRBJ1-3; no firm D call. CDR1 SSHAT and CDR2 FNYEAQ come from the germline V gene (reference sequence). This CDR3 spans 14 amino acids. The chain's CDR3 is CASSLNTSGNTIYF. DNA for the CDR3: TGTGCTAGCAGCTTAAACACCTCTGGAAACACCATATATTTT.

The V and J genes are TRBV5-4 and TRBJ2-7, with 8 bases aligning to TRBD2. Germline CDR1 SGHNT, CDR2 YYREEE (reference sequence). The junction had 10 bases not matched to a gene; V was cut back by 4 bases and J by 7 bases. This CDR3 region has 14 residues. The CDR3 reads CASSTRGGTGEQYF. CDR3 DNA sequence: TGTGCCAGCAGCACGCGCGGGGGGACGGGGGAGCAGTACTTC.

This clone occurred a few times. The chain employs TRBV5-6 and TRBJ2-7; tentative D call: TRBD1 (5 bases). The CDR3 has 16 residues. Germline CDR1 and CDR2: SGHDT and YYEEEE. V shed 4 bases and J shed 0 bases, with 17 bases lying between them. The DNA of the CDR3 is TGTGCCAGCAGCCCCGAGGCCCGACAGCCCTCCTACGAGCAGTACTTC. Encoded protein: CASSPEARQPSYEQYF.

This clone has more than one count but fewer than ten. V is TRBV18 and J is TRBJ2-3; D remains ambiguous. Germline CDR1 KGHSH, CDR2 LQKENI. The CDR3 is 12 residues long. V was shortened by 3 bases and J by 2 bases, with 3 bases between the two germline ends. CDR3 protein: CASSPNTDTQYF. The CDR3 DNA reads TGTGCCAGCTCACCGAACACAGATACGCAGTATTTT.

This clone was seen a few times. The V gene is TRBV19, the J gene TRBJ2-2; D gene uncertain. Germline CDR1 and CDR2: LNHDA and SQIVND (reference sequence). The CDR3 runs to 13 residues. Trimming took off 2 bases at V and 4 bases at J, with 5 bases between the two ends. For the CDR3, the DNA is TGTGCCAGTAGTATAACTACCACCGGGGAGCTGTTTTTT. This codes for CASSITTTGELFF.

The table lists this clone with a few counts. V usage is TRBV6-1 and J usage is TRBJ1-6; D perhaps matches TRBD1 (5 bases). Trimming took 2 bases from V and 10 from J, leaving 15 bases between them. This CDR3 comprises 15 residues. Looked up from germline, CDR1 is MNHNS and CDR2 is SASEGT. CDR3 nucleotide sequence: TGTGCCAGCAGTGAACTAGGCCAGGGATCCTCACCCCTCCACTTT. Its translation is CASSELGQGSSPLHF.

The genes are TRBV27 and TRBJ1-1; tentative D call: TRBD1 (6 bases). CDR1 MNHEY and CDR2 SMNVEV come from the germline V gene (reference sequence). The V end was cut by 5 bases, the J end by 10 bases, with 17 bases between. This CDR3 contains 13 residues. DNA of the CDR3: TGTGCCAGCAGTCCAACCTTACAGGGACGAGCTTTCTTT. Amino acid sequence: CASSPTLQGRAFF.

This chain joins TRBV30 and TRBJ1-3, with D possibly matching TRBD1 (5 bases). This CDR3 is built from 15 residues. Trimming removed 4 bases at V and 0 bases at J, with 13 bases between. Germline CDR1 GTSNPN, CDR2 SVGIG (reference sequence). The CDR3 DNA reads TGTGCCTGGAATAACGGGGCTTCCTCTGGAAACACCATATATTTT. This gives the protein CAWNNGASSGNTIYF.

This clone has a handful of counts. J is TRBJ1-2 and V is TRBV18; 7 bases are shared with TRBD1. The CDR3 sequence is 13 residues long. Germline CDR1 reads KGHSH; CDR2 reads LQKENI. J lost 4 bases, V lost 8 bases, and 7 bases had no gene match. CDR3 sequence (DNA): TGTGCCAGCACTGGACAGGAGGTCTATGGCTACACCTTC. It yields the protein CASTGQEVYGYTF. The whole variable domain, filled in from reference TRBV18 and TRBJ1-2, reads NAGVMQNPRHLVRRRGQEARLRCSPMKGHSHVYWYRQLPEEGLKFMVYLQKENIIDESGMPKERFSAEFPKEGPSILRIQQVVRGDSAAYFCASTGQEVYGYTFGSGTRLTVV.

This rearrangement joins TRBV4-3 to TRBJ1-4; D gene uncertain. CDR1 is LGHNA, CDR2 YSLEER, per germline. The CDR3 sequence is 14 residues long. V was cut by 0 bases and J by 8 bases, with 10 bases left in between. The CDR3 DNA sequence: TGCGCCAGCAGCCAAGATAACCGGGGAGAAAAACTGTTTTTT. Its protein is CASSQDNRGEKLFF.

The chain uses TRBV2 and TRBJ2-7; 7 nucleotides agree with TRBD2. CDR1 and CDR2 from the germline V gene are SNHLY and FYNNEI. With 5 bases clipped from V and 6 bases from J, the junction kept 4 bases outside the gene matches. The CDR3 is 12 residues long. CDR3 in amino acids: CASSRLAGEQYF. The DNA of the CDR3 is TGTGCCAGCAGTCGACTAGCCGGCGAGCAGTACTTC. Together with reference TRBV2 and TRBJ2-7, the CDR3 gives the full variable domain: EPEVTQTPSHQVTQMGQEVILRCVPISNHLYFYWYRQILGQKVEFLVSFYNNEISEKSEIFDDQFSVERPDGSNFTLKIRSTKLEDSAMYFCASSRLAGEQYFGPGTRLTVT.

This chain connects TRBV5-4 to TRBJ1-5; 9 positions agree with TRBD1. V shed 4 bases and J 5 bases; nucleotides not matched to a gene: 7. In germline, CDR1 is SGHNT, CDR2 YYREEE (reference sequence). The CDR3 runs to 15 residues. The CDR3 region is CASSLGQGQDQPQHF. The CDR3 DNA sequence: TGTGCCAGCAGCCTGGGACAGGGACAGGATCAGCCCCAGCATTTT.

In its sample, this clone was seen a few times. This sequence joins TRBV10-3 and TRBJ2-3; D is possibly TRBD2 (5 bases). V was shortened by 10 bases and J by 4 bases, with 15 bases between the two germline ends. The germline V gene encodes CDR1 ENHRY and CDR2 SYGVKD. There are 13 residues in the CDR3. The CDR3 bases are TGTGCCAGCACTAGAAAATGGGCAGATACGCAGTATTTT. It is translated as CASTRKWADTQYF.

As for this clone: Other DNA sequences from this sample encode an identical CDR3 as well. The chain employs TRBV7-2 and TRBJ2-7; D gene unclear. CDR1 SGHTA and CDR2 FQGNSA come from the germline V gene. V was shortened by 0 bases and J by 4 bases, with 13 bases between the two germline ends. This CDR3 has 15 residues. CDR3 coding DNA: TGTGCCAGCAGCTTAGCCCGGACGGAGTATTACGAGCAGTACTTC. Protein: CASSLARTEYYEQYF. Full variable domain (rest looked up from reference TRBV7-2 and TRBJ2-7): GAGVSQSPSNKVTEKGKDVELRCDPISGHTALYWYRQSLGQGLEFLIYFQGNSAPDKSGLPSDRFSAERTGGSVSTLTIQRTQQEDSAVYLCASSLARTEYYEQYFGPGTRLTVT.

V and J are TRBV7-6 and TRBJ1-6, with 10 bases aligning to TRBD1. V was pared by 5 bases and J by 10 bases, with 11 bases of the junction left unmatched. The CDR3 runs 16 residues. Per the germline V gene, CDR1 is SGHVS and CDR2 is FNYEAQ. The CDR3 sequence: CASSLRSGTGESPLHF. The CDR3 nucleotides are TGTGCCAGCAGCCTCAGATCCGGGACAGGGGAGTCACCCCTCCACTTT.

This clone was detected only a few times. The chain carries TRBV6-5 and TRBJ2-3; TRBD1 aligns across 9 bases. Trimming removed 8 bases from V and 3 bases from J; junction bases left unmatched: 0. The CDR3 is 12 amino acids. The V gene's germline CDR1 is MNHEY and CDR2 SVGAGI. CDR3 sequence: CASGQGTDTQYF. Here the CDR3 DNA reads TGTGCCAGCGGACAGGGGACAGATACGCAGTATTTT.

Turning to this clone: Other DNA sequences in this specimen translate into the identical CDR3. The chain uses TRBV30 and TRBJ1-4; D unresolved. In germline, CDR1 is GTSNPN, CDR2 SVGIG (reference sequence). The CDR3 loop spans 13 amino acids. Trimming took 4 bases from V and 8 from J, leaving 14 bases between them. The CDR3 coding sequence is TGTGCCTGGAACCGGCCTGGCAGGGAAAAACTGTTTTTT. It is translated as CAWNRPGREKLFF.

The chain employs TRBV6-5 and TRBJ1-5; D is ambiguous. The germline V gene has CDR1 MNHEY and CDR2 SVGAGI. V lost 0 bases and J 3 bases, leaving 9 bases between the germline ends. CDR3 size: 15 residues. CDR3 protein: CASSYSSQNNQPQHF. The CDR3 nucleotides read TGTGCCAGCAGTTACTCGTCTCAGAACAATCAGCCCCAGCATTTT.

This chain links TRBV5-4 with TRBJ2-3, with 8 bases fitting TRBD2. The CDR3 runs 15 residues. The J segment lost 0 bases and the V segment lost 5 bases, leaving 5 bases of the junction unmatched. CDR1 is SGHNT, CDR2 YYREEE, per germline (reference sequence). The CDR3 is CASRDQRGSTDTQYF. CDR3 nucleotide sequence: TGTGCCAGCAGGGACCAGCGGGGGAGCACAGATACGCAGTATTTT.

The chain joins TRBV28 to TRBJ2-2; D uncertain. V lost 6 bases and J 0 bases, leaving 14 bases between the germline ends. Germline V gene sequence: CDR1 MDHEN, CDR2 SYDVKM. This CDR3 comprises 16 residues. The CDR3 region is CASRSDWVSNTGELFF. The CDR3 bases are TGTGCCAGCAGATCCGATTGGGTTTCGAACACCGGGGAGCTGTTTTTT.

This rearrangement joins TRBV6-1 to TRBJ2-1; TRBD2 matches 10 bases. The junction had 3 bases not matched to a gene; V was cut back by 4 bases and J by 0 bases. This CDR3 comprises 16 residues. CDR1 is MNHNS and CDR2 is SASEGT in the germline V gene. CDR3 amino acids: CASSASGGLSYNEQFF. CDR3 sequence (DNA): TGTGCCAGCAGTGCTAGCGGGGGCCTCTCCTACAATGAGCAGTTCTTC.